This T cell receptor (beta chain) was captured in a study of blood T cell repertoires in COVID-19. Assay: immunoSEQ multiplex PCR; the TCRdb copy retains only in-frame clones and omits some. Of over 350,000 clones in the sample, about 87% are singletons; the top ten hold about a tenth. This clonotype originated in a woman between 50 and 59 years old who had recovered from COVID-19. The sample was PBMCs or T cells enriched from blood (not recorded which).

CDR3 residues: CASSLVRGPLYEQYF. The CDR3 DNA sequence: TGTGCCAGCAGTTTAGTCAGGGGGCCATTATACGAGCAGTACTTC. V and J are TRBV27 and TRBJ2-7; 8 bases line up with TRBD1. Germline lookup yields CDR1 MNHEY and CDR2 SMNVEV (reference sequence). The CDR3 is 15 residues long. J gave up 4 bases and V 2 bases, and 7 bases lay outside the gene matches.